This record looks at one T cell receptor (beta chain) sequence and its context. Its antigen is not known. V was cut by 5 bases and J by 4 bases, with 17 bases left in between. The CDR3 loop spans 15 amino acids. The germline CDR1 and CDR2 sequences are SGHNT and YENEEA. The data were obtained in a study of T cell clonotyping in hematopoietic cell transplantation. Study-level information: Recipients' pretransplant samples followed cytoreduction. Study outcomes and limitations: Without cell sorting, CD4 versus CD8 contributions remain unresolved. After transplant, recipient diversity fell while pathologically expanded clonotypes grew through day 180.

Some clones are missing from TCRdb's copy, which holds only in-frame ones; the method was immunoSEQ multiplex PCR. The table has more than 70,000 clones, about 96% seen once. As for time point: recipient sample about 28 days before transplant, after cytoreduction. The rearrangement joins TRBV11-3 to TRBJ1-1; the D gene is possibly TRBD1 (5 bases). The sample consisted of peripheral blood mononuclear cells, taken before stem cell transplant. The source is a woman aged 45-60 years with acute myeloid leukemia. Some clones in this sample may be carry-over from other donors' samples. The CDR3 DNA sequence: TGTGCCAGCAGCCCGAGGGGTGTGCAGACCACTGAAGCTTTCTTT. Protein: CASSPRGVQTTEAFF.